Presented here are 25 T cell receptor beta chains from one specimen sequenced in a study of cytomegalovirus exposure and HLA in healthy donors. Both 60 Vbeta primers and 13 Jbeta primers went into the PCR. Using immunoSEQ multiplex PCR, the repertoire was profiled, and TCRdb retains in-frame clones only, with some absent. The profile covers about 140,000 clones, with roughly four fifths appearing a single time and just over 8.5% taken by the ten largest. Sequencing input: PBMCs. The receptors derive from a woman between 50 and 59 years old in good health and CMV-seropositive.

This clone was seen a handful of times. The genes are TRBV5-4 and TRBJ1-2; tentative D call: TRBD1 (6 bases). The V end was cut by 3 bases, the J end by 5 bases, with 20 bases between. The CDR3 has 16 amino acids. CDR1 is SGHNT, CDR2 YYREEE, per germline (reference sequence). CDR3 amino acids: CASSSAGARGIYGYTF. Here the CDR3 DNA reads TGTGCCAGCAGCTCGGCGGGGGCCCGGGGCATATATGGCTACACCTTC.

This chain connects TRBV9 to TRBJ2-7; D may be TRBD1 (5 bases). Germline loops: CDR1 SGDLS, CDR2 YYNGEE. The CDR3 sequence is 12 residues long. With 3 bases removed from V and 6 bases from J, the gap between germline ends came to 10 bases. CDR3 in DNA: TGTGCCAGCAGCGCACAAAGGGGCGAGCAGTACTTC. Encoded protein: CASSAQRGEQYF.

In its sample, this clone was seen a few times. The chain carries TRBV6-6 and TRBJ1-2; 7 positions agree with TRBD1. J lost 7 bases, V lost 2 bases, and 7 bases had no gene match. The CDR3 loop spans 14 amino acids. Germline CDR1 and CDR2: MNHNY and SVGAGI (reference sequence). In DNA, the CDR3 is TGTGCCAGCAGTTACGCTGACAGGGACTTTGGCTACACCTTC. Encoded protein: CASSYADRDFGYTF.

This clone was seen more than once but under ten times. The CDR3 is CASSLGDGGTDTQYF. As DNA, the CDR3 is TGCGCCAGCAGCTTGGGAGACGGGGGTACGGATACGCAGTATTTT. The J gene is TRBJ2-3, the V gene TRBV5-1; D is perhaps TRBD2 (6 bases). Trimming shortened V by 0 bases and J by 6 bases, and 14 bases separated the two germline ends. There are 15 residues in the CDR3. Germline-derived CDR1 and CDR2 are SGHRS and YFSETQ.

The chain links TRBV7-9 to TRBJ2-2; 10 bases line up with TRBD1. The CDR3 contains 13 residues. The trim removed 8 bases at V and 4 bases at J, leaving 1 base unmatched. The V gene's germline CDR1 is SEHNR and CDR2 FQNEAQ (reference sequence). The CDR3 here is CASRDRGTGELFF. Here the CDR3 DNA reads TGTGCCAGCCGGGACAGGGGCACCGGGGAGCTGTTTTTT.

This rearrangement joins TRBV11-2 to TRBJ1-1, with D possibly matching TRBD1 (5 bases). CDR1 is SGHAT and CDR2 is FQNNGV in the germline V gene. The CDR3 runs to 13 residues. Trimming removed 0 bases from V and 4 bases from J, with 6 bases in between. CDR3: CASSLEGGTEAFF. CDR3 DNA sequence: TGTGCCAGCAGCTTAGAGGGGGGCACTGAAGCTTTCTTT. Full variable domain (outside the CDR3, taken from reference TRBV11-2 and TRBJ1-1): EAGVAQSPRYKIIEKRQSVAFWCNPISGHATLYWYQQILGQGPKLLIQFQNNGVVDDSQLPKDRFSAERLKGVDSTLKIQPAKLEDSAVYLCASSLEGGTEAFFGQGTRLTVV.

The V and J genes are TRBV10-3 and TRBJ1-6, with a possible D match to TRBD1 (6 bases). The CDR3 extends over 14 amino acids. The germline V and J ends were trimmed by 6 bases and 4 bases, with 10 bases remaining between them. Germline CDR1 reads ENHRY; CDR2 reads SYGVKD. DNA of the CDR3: TGTGCCATCAGAACAACAGGGTATAATTCACCCCTCCACTTT. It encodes CAIRTTGYNSPLHF.

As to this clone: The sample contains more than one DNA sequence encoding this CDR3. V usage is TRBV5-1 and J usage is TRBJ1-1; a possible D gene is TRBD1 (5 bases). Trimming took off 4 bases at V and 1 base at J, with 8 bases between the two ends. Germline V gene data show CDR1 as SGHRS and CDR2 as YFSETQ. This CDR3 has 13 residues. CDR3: CASSPQGNTEAFF. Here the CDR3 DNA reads TGCGCCAGCAGCCCTCAGGGGAACACTGAAGCTTTCTTT.

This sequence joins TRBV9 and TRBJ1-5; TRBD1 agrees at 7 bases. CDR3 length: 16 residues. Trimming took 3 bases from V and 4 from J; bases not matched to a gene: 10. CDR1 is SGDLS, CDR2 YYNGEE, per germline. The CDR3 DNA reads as TGTGCCAGCAGCGGTGGACAGGCCTCTGGTAATCAGCCCCAGCATTTT. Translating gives CASSGGQASGNQPQHF.

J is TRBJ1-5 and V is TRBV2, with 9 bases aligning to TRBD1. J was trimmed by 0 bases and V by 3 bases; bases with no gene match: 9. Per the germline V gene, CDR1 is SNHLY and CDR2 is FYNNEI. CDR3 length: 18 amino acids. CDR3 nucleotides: TGTGCCAGCAGTGATCCGGGACAGGGAGGGTATAGCAATCAGCCCCAGCATTTT. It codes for CASSDPGQGGYSNQPQHF.

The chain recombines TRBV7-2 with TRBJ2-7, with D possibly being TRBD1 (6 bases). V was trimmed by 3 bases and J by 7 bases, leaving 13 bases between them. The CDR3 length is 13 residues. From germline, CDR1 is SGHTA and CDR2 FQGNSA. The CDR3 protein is CASSFTGTWEQYF. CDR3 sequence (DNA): TGTGCCAGCAGCTTCACAGGGACCTGGGAGCAGTACTTC.

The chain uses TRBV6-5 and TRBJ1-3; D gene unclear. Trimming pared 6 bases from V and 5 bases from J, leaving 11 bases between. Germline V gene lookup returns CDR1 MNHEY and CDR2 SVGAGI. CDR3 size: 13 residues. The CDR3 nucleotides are TGTGCCAGCAGGCCGACAAGGAGAAACACCATATATTTT. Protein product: CASRPTRRNTIYF.

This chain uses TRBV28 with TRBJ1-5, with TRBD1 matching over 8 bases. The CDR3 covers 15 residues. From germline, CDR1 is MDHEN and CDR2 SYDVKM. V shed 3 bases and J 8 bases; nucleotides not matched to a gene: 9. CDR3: CASSFLGQAREPQHF. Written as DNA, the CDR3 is TGTGCCAGCAGTTTTTTGGGACAGGCTCGGGAGCCCCAGCATTTT.

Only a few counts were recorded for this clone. The CDR3 coding sequence is TGTGCCAGCAGCCAAGAAGGCGGGGGGGCCGGGAATGAGCAGTTCTTC. This translates into CASSQEGGGAGNEQFF. This chain joins TRBV4-2 and TRBJ2-1, with 9 bases fitting TRBD2. Germline trimming cut 0 bases from V and 7 bases from J; bases unmatched to any gene: 7. The germline V gene has CDR1 LGHNA and CDR2 YNFKEQ. CDR3 length: 16 amino acids.

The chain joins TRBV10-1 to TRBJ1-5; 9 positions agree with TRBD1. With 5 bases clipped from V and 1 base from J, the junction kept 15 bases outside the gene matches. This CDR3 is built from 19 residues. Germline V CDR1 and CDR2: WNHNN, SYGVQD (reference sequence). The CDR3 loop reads CASSRPGQGCFKSNQPQHF. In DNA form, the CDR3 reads TGCGCCAGCAGTCGTCCGGGACAGGGCTGCTTCAAGAGCAATCAGCCCCAGCATTTT.

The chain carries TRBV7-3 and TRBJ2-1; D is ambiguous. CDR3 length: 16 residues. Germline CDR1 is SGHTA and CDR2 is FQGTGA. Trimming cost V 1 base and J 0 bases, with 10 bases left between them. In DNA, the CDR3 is TGTGCCAGCAGCTTAAATGGGCTGAGCTCCTACAATGAGCAGTTCTTC. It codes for CASSLNGLSSYNEQFF. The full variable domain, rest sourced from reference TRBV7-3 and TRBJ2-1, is GAGVSQTPSNKVTEKGKYVELRCDPISGHTALYWYRQSLGQGPEFLIYFQGTGAADDSGLPNDRFFAVRPEGSVSTLKIQRTERGDSAVYLCASSLNGLSSYNEQFFGPGTRLTVL.

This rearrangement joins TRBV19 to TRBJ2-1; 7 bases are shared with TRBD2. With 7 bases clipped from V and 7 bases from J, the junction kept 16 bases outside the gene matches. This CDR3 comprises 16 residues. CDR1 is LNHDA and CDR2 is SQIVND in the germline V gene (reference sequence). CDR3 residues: CASKRLADTSGNEQFF. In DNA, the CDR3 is TGTGCCAGTAAAAGACTAGCCGATACATCTGGGAATGAGCAGTTCTTC. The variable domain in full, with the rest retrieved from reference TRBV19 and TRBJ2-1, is DGGITQSPKYLFRKEGQNVTLSCEQNLNHDAMYWYRQDPGQGLRLIYYSQIVNDFQKGDIAEGYSVSREKKESFPLTVTSAQKNPTAFYLCASKRLADTSGNEQFFGPGTRLTVL.

CDR3 in amino acids: CASSFGTSGGDEQFF. The CDR3 DNA reads as TGTGCCAGCAGCTTCGGGACTAGCGGGGGGGATGAGCAGTTCTTC. The chain links TRBV11-3 to TRBJ2-1, with 16 bases identical to TRBD2. Germline V gives CDR1 SGHNT, CDR2 YENEEA. CDR3 length equals 15 residues. V gave up 3 bases and J gave up 8 bases; unmatched junction bases: 1.

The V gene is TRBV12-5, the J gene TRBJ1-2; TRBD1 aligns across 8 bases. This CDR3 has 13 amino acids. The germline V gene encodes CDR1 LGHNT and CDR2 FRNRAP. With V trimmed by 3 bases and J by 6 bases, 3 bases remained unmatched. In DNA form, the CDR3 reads TGTGCTAGTGGTTTCTCAGGGGGCCATGGCTACACCTTC. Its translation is CASGFSGGHGYTF.

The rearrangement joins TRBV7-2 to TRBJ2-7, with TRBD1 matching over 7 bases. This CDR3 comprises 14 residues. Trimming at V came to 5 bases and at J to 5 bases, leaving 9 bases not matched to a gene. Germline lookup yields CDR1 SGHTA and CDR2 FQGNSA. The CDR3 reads CASSPDRVLHEQYF. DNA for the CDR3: TGTGCCAGCAGCCCTGACAGGGTCCTCCACGAGCAGTACTTC.

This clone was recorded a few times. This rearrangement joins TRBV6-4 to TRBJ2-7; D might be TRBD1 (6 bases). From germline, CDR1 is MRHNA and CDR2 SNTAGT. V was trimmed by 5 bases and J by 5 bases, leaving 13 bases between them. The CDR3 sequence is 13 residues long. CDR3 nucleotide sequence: TGTGCCAGCAGTCCAGGGGAGAGGGACGAGCAGTACTTC. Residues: CASSPGERDEQYF.

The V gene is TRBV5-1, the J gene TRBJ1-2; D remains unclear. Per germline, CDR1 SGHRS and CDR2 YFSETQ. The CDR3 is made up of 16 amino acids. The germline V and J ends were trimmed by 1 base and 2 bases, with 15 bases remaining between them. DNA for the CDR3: TGCGCCAGCAGCTTGTTTGGTGGTGGAGAGAACTATGGCTACACCTTC. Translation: CASSLFGGGENYGYTF.

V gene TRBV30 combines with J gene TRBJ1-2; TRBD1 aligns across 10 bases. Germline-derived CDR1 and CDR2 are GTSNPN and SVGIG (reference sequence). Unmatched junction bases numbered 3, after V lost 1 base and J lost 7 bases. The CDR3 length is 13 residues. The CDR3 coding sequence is TGTGCCTGGAGTGCCGGGACAGGGGTTGGCTACACCTTC. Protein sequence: CAWSAGTGVGYTF.

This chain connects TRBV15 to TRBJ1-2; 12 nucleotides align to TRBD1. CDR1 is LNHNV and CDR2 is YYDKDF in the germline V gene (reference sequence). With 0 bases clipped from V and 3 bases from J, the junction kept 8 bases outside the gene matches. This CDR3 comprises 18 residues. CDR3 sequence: CATSRDLGTGGLDYGYTF. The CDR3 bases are TGTGCCACCAGCAGAGATTTGGGGACAGGGGGCCTTGACTATGGCTACACCTTC.

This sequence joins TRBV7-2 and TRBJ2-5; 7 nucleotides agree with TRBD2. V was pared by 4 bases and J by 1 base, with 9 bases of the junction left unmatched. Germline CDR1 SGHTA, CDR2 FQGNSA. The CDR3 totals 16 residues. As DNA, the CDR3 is TGTGCCAGCAGCTCAGGTCGGCCTAGCGGCCAAGAGACCCAGTACTTC. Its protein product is CASSSGRPSGQETQYF.